A single sample gave rise to the 29 T cell receptor beta chains below, sequenced in a study of cytomegalovirus exposure and HLA in healthy donors (dated by TCRdb to 2016 to 2017). The method behind the library was the immunoSEQ multiplex PCR assay. For the multiplex PCR, a mixture combining 60 forward primers for TCR Vbeta segments and 13 reverse primers for TCR Jbeta segments was used. Drawn from immuneACCESS, this table holds only the in-frame rearrangements with V and J called that TCRdb kept. Clones are partly lost; checked studies trace under half to an unresolved V gene and leave the rest unexplained. This sample's listing comprises roughly 120,000 clones. The ten largest clones take up 2.5% to 3% of the sample. Sequencing was done on a sample of PBMCs. These receptors were obtained from a man under 40 in good health and CMV-seronegative.

The chain is built from TRBV5-5 and TRBJ2-1, with 7 bases lining up with TRBD1. The J segment lost 5 bases and the V segment lost 0 bases, leaving 2 bases of the junction unmatched. CDR1 and CDR2 (germline): SGHKS, YYEKEE (reference sequence). The CDR3 sequence is 14 residues long. DNA for the CDR3: TGTGCCAGCAGCTTGGGACAGGGAAACAATGAGCAGTTCTTC. The encoded protein is CASSLGQGNNEQFF. Combining the CDR3 with reference TRBV5-5 and TRBJ2-1 gives the whole variable domain DAGVTQSPTHLIKTRGQQVTLRCSPISGHKSVSWYQQVLGQGPQFIFQYYEKEERGRGNFPDRFSARQFPNYSSELNVNALLLGDSALYLCASSLGQGNNEQFFGPGTRLTVL.

The V gene is TRBV9, the J gene TRBJ1-2; TRBD1 is a possible D gene (6 bases). CDR1 is SGDLS, CDR2 YYNGEE, per germline. There are 15 residues in the CDR3. V lost 4 bases and J lost 0, with 13 bases in between. CDR3: CASSPTRTANYGYTF. CDR3 in DNA: TGTGCCAGCAGCCCAACCAGGACAGCTAACTATGGCTACACCTTC.

The CDR3 loop is CSAERADTQYF. The CDR3 nucleotides read TGCAGTGCGGAGAGGGCAGATACGCAGTATTTT. The chain recombines TRBV20-1 with TRBJ2-3; D might be TRBD2 (5 bases). Trimming stripped 6 bases from V and 4 bases from J, with 8 bases between. Looked up from germline, CDR1 is DFQATT and CDR2 is SNEGSKA (reference sequence). CDR3 length: 11 residues.

This chain joins TRBV19 and TRBJ1-6, with 7 bases lining up with TRBD1. This CDR3 region has 13 residues. Germline CDR1 and CDR2: LNHDA and SQIVND (reference sequence). With V trimmed by 8 bases and J by 7 bases, 5 bases remained unmatched. As DNA, the CDR3 is TGTGCCAGTGGGACAGCCAGGAATTCACCCCTCCACTTT. This codes for CASGTARNSPLHF.

J is TRBJ2-7 and V is TRBV7-3; the D is unclear. The V gene's germline CDR1 is SGHTA and CDR2 FQGTGA. Trimming took off 5 bases at V and 1 base at J, with 9 bases between the two ends. The CDR3 contains 13 residues. The CDR3 sequence is CASSLGPSYEQYF. In DNA form, the CDR3 reads TGTGCCAGCAGCCTAGGCCCTTCCTACGAGCAGTACTTC. Full variable domain (remainder filled in from reference TRBV7-3 and TRBJ2-7): GAGVSQTPSNKVTEKGKYVELRCDPISGHTALYWYRQSLGQGPEFLIYFQGTGAADDSGLPNDRFFAVRPEGSVSTLKIQRTERGDSAVYLCASSLGPSYEQYFGPGTRLTVT.

The J gene is TRBJ2-7, the V gene TRBV5-1; 8 bases align to TRBD2. This CDR3 comprises 13 residues. Trimming cost V 0 bases and J 7 bases; bases outside gene matches: 3. Per germline, CDR1 SGHRS and CDR2 YFSETQ. Here the CDR3 reads CASSLVASGEQYF. CDR3 nucleotide sequence: TGCGCCAGCAGCTTGGTCGCTAGCGGGGAGCAGTACTTC.

The V and J genes are TRBV7-6 and TRBJ1-2; possible D gene TRBD1, 6 bases. The germline gives CDR1 SGHVS, CDR2 FNYEAQ. The CDR3 contains 13 residues. Trimming removed 4 bases at V and 8 bases at J, with 14 bases between. CDR3 loop: CASSSSRGGGYTF. The CDR3 nucleotides are TGTGCCAGCAGCTCGAGCAGGGGTGGAGGCTACACCTTC.

The chain links TRBV27 to TRBJ1-4; D is undetermined. CDR1 and CDR2 (germline): MNHEY, SMNVEV (reference sequence). The CDR3 runs 17 residues. The ends were cut back, 5 bases at V and 0 bases at J, with 16 bases in the middle. The CDR3 spells CASSLLRDFATNEKLFF. The CDR3 bases are TGTGCCAGCAGTCTATTACGGGATTTTGCAACTAATGAAAAACTGTTTTTT.

The CDR3 DNA follows: TGTGCCAGCAGTTACGACAGCTACTCTGGAAACACCATATATTTT. Its protein product is CASSYDSYSGNTIYF. The rearrangement uses TRBV6-5 and TRBJ1-3; the D gene is possibly TRBD1 (5 bases). This CDR3 is built from 15 residues. The germline gives CDR1 MNHEY, CDR2 SVGAGI. Trimming shortened V by 2 bases and J by 0 bases, and 8 bases separated the two germline ends.

The V gene is TRBV7-9, the J gene TRBJ1-1, with D possibly matching TRBD1 (5 bases). The CDR3 loop spans 14 amino acids. CDR1 is SEHNR and CDR2 is FQNEAQ in the germline V gene (reference sequence). V lost 8 bases and J 1 base, leaving 14 bases between the germline ends. The CDR3 coding sequence is TGTGCCAGCGGTTCTCAGCAGGGGAACACTGAAGCTTTCTTT. This translates into CASGSQQGNTEAFF.

The CDR3 region has the DNA TGTGCCAGCAGGTCAAATAGGCTAGCGGGAGCCTACGAGCAGTACTTC. This gives the protein CASRSNRLAGAYEQYF. The chain employs TRBV7-2 and TRBJ2-7; 10 nucleotides align to TRBD2. The J segment lost 2 bases and the V segment lost 6 bases, leaving 10 bases of the junction unmatched. Looked up from germline, CDR1 is SGHTA and CDR2 is FQGNSA. This CDR3 contains 16 residues.

The gene calls are TRBV28 and TRBJ2-1; TRBD2 matches at 14 bases. In germline, CDR1 is MDHEN, CDR2 SYDVKM. The V segment lost 5 bases and the J segment 3 bases; nucleotides outside the gene matches: 3. The CDR3 has 16 amino acids. The CDR3 DNA reads as TGTGCCAGCAGTCCAGGGACTAGCGGGAGCTACAATGAGCAGTTCTTC. Its translation is CASSPGTSGSYNEQFF.

V usage is TRBV28 and J usage is TRBJ1-2, with 9 bases fitting TRBD1. The CDR3 sequence is 14 residues long. Germline V gene data show CDR1 as MDHEN and CDR2 as SYDVKM. The trim removed 2 bases at V and 5 bases at J, leaving 3 bases unmatched. CDR3 sequence (DNA): TGTGCCAGCAGTTTACCTGACAGGGGGTATGGCTACACCTTC. The encoded protein is CASSLPDRGYGYTF.

V usage is TRBV19 and J usage is TRBJ1-2; tentatively, D is TRBD1 (5 bases). CDR3 length: 14 amino acids. V lost 1 base and J lost 8, with 14 bases in between. The germline V gene has CDR1 LNHDA and CDR2 SQIVND (reference sequence). CDR3 residues: CASSIGQGFWGYTF. As DNA, the CDR3 is TGTGCCAGTAGTATAGGGCAGGGATTCTGGGGCTACACCTTC.

J is TRBJ2-5 and V is TRBV5-1, with D possibly matching TRBD1 (5 bases). The J call is in doubt because the DNA end fits TRBJ2-7 better. CDR1 is SGHRS, CDR2 YFSETQ, per germline. The CDR3 is 15 residues long. The CDR3 is CASSLAGAGPGEQYF. In DNA form, the CDR3 reads TGCGCCAGCAGCTTGGCTGGGGCAGGTCCTGGCGAGCAGTACTTC.

The chain recombines TRBV5-1 with TRBJ1-6, with TRBD1 identical over 11 bases. CDR1 is SGHRS, CDR2 YFSETQ, per germline. The CDR3 runs 15 residues. Trimming took 3 bases from V and 7 from J; bases not matched to a gene: 3. The chain's CDR3 is CASSSGTGGNSPLHF. CDR3 in DNA: TGCGCCAGCAGCTCCGGGACAGGGGGGAATTCACCCCTCCACTTT.

The V and J genes are TRBV28 and TRBJ1-1; D perhaps matches TRBD1 (5 bases). Deletions cut 4 bases from V and 6 bases from J, with 15 bases between. The CDR3 runs 14 residues. Germline V gene sequence: CDR1 MDHEN, CDR2 SYDVKM. Written as DNA, the CDR3 is TGTGCCAGCAGTTCCCGCAGGGTAGGCGCTGAAGCTTTCTTT. This translates into CASSSRRVGAEAFF. The full variable domain, rest sourced from reference TRBV28 and TRBJ1-1, is DVKVTQSSRYLVKRTGEKVFLECVQDMDHENMFWYRQDPGLGLRLIYFSYDVKMKEKGDIPEGYSVSREKKERFSLILESASTNQTSMYLCASSSRRVGAEAFFGQGTRLTVV.

V and J are TRBV7-9 and TRBJ2-1; TRBD2 matches 8 bases. J gave up 12 bases and V 6 bases, and 13 bases lay outside the gene matches. Per the germline V gene, CDR1 is SEHNR and CDR2 is FQNEAQ (reference sequence). The CDR3 sequence is 14 residues long. CDR3 DNA sequence: TGTGCCAGCAGACGAGCGGGAGAGGAGGATGGGCAGTTCTTC. It specifies CASRRAGEEDGQFF.

The chain combines TRBV28 with TRBJ2-2; 10 bases line up with TRBD1. With V trimmed by 8 bases and J by 0 bases, 3 bases remained unmatched. Germline CDR1 and CDR2: MDHEN and SYDVKM. The CDR3 extends over 15 amino acids. The chain's CDR3 is CASVTGGANTGELFF. Here the CDR3 DNA reads TGTGCCAGCGTGACAGGGGGCGCGAACACCGGGGAGCTGTTTTTT.

J is TRBJ2-5 and V is TRBV5-1; 11 bases agree with TRBD1. The V and J ends lost 0 bases and 3 bases, in that order; junction bases with no gene match: 1. The CDR3 loop spans 15 amino acids. Germline CDR1 SGHRS, CDR2 YFSETQ. The CDR3 DNA reads TGCGCCAGCAGCTTGGTGGGACAGGGGGAAGAGACCCAGTACTTC. Its translation: CASSLVGQGEETQYF.

The chain is built from TRBV30 and TRBJ2-1; D perhaps matches TRBD1 (6 bases). With 8 bases removed from V and 4 bases from J, the gap between germline ends came to 15 bases. This CDR3 is 13 amino acids long. Germline loops: CDR1 GTSNPN, CDR2 SVGIG (reference sequence). CDR3 in DNA: TGTGCCCAAAGGCCAGGGGTGTACAATGAGCAGTTCTTC. The encoded protein is CAQRPGVYNEQFF.

V usage is TRBV13 and J usage is TRBJ2-2; 13 bases align to TRBD2. This CDR3 comprises 16 residues. The V segment lost 4 bases and the J segment 4 bases; nucleotides outside the gene matches: 3. Germline loops: CDR1 PRHDT, CDR2 FYEKMQ (reference sequence). The CDR3 DNA follows: TGTGCCAGCAGCTCATGGACTAGCGGGAGCACCGGGGAGCTGTTTTTT. It yields the protein CASSSWTSGSTGELFF.

The chain has TRBV29-1 and TRBJ1-4; 8 bases agree with TRBD1. The CDR3 runs to 13 residues. V was pared by 7 bases and J by 8 bases, with 9 bases of the junction left unmatched. The germline CDR1 and CDR2 sequences are SQVTM and ANQGSEA. The CDR3 protein is CSANRGVTEKLFF. The CDR3 nucleotides are TGCAGCGCCAACAGGGGGGTAACGGAAAAACTGTTTTTT. The whole variable domain, filled in from reference TRBV29-1 and TRBJ1-4, reads SAVISQKPSRDICQRGTSLTIQCQVDSQVTMMFWYRQQPGQSLTLIATANQGSEATYESGFVIDKFPISRPNLTFSTLTVSNMSPEDSSIYLCSANRGVTEKLFFGSGTQLSVL.

This chain links TRBV6-1 with TRBJ1-1, with D possibly matching TRBD1 (6 bases). V lost 1 base and J 4 bases, leaving 10 bases between the germline ends. This CDR3 has 14 amino acids. Germline V lookup: CDR1 MNHNS, CDR2 SASEGT. The CDR3 loop reads CASSEGGGGTEAFF. CDR3 in DNA: TGTGCCAGCAGTGAAGGGGGAGGGGGCACTGAAGCTTTCTTT.

The rearrangement joins TRBV28 to TRBJ1-1; D uncertain. Per the germline V gene, CDR1 is MDHEN and CDR2 is SYDVKM. The CDR3 is 19 amino acids. Deletions cut 1 base from V and 1 base from J, with 22 bases between. CDR3 bases: TGTGCCAGCAGTTTATTACCGGCACTTTTCACAGTCGAGAACACTGAAGCTTTCTTT. It specifies CASSLLPALFTVENTEAFF. The entire variable domain, with the rest obtained from reference TRBV28 and TRBJ1-1, is as follows: DVKVTQSSRYLVKRTGEKVFLECVQDMDHENMFWYRQDPGLGLRLIYFSYDVKMKEKGDIPEGYSVSREKKERFSLILESASTNQTSMYLCASSLLPALFTVENTEAFFGQGTRLTVV.

CDR3 residues: CASSQDQGGPQETQYF. As DNA, the CDR3 is TGCGCCAGCAGCCAAGATCAGGGGGGCCCCCAAGAGACCCAGTACTTC. This chain links TRBV4-1 with TRBJ2-5, with a possible D match to TRBD1 (7 bases). Germline CDR1 is MGHRA and CDR2 is YSYEKL. The CDR3 has 16 residues. Trimming cost V 0 bases and J 1 base, with 12 bases left between them.

The rearrangement links TRBV6-4 to TRBJ2-1; perhaps TRBD2 as D (5 bases). The germline V gene has CDR1 MRHNA and CDR2 SNTAGT. The ends were cut back, 0 bases at V and 10 bases at J, with 10 bases in the middle. CDR3 length: 13 residues. Here the CDR3 reads CASSDSADREQFF. The CDR3 DNA follows: TGTGCCAGCAGTGACTCAGCGGATCGAGAGCAGTTCTTC.

The rearrangement uses TRBV4-3 and TRBJ2-1; 8 bases agree with TRBD1. Germline trimming cut 0 bases from V and 7 bases from J; bases unmatched to any gene: 8. The CDR3 is made up of 16 amino acids. Per the germline V gene, CDR1 is LGHNA and CDR2 is YSLEER. The CDR3 bases are TGCGCCAGCAGCCAAGATCGGCAGGGGGCGCGAAATGAGCAGTTCTTC. Protein product: CASSQDRQGARNEQFF.

This rearrangement joins TRBV5-4 to TRBJ1-1; TRBD1 matches at 9 bases. This CDR3 is 13 amino acids long. The germline CDR1 and CDR2 sequences are SGHNT and YYREEE (reference sequence). The V segment lost 4 bases and the J segment 4 bases; nucleotides outside the gene matches: 2. CDR3 loop: CASSRDRVTEAFF. The CDR3 nucleotides are TGTGCCAGCAGCCGGGACAGGGTCACTGAAGCTTTCTTT.